This T cell receptor (beta chain) appears in the sequencing data of a study of Ad26.COV2.S vaccination and SARS-CoV-2 variants. About the research overall: Donor had been placed in the Ad26.COV2.S arm of the COV1001 trial. Intramuscularly, Ad26.COV2.S was given either once or twice, 56 days apart.

This CDR3 has 14 amino acids. Trimming removed 2 bases at V and 7 bases at J, with 14 bases between. Germline V gene lookup returns CDR1 SGHTA and CDR2 FQGNSA. Treatment in this sample: around 19 received Ad26.COV2.S at low or high dose, single or two shots; 5 received placebo; per-sample allocation not given. After the first vaccine or placebo injection, samples were drawn on day 63. The donor was a Boston adult aged 18-55 years. The repertoire was sequenced with immunoSEQ multiplex PCR; TCRdb's copy has only in-frame clones and lacks some. The sample lists roughly 400,000 clones, roughly 88% occurring once.

The sequence derives from a person aged 18 to 59 who received the Ad26.COV2.S COVID-19 vaccine or a placebo. The chain recombines TRBV7-2 with TRBJ1-1, with D perhaps matching TRBD1 (6 bases). The sequencing here drew on peripheral blood, taken in a trial of Ad26.COV2.S vaccine versus placebo. Here the CDR3 DNA reads TGTGCCAGCAGCTTAAGGCAGGGGTATCTTGAAGCTTTCTTT. Amino acid sequence: CASSLRQGYLEAFF.